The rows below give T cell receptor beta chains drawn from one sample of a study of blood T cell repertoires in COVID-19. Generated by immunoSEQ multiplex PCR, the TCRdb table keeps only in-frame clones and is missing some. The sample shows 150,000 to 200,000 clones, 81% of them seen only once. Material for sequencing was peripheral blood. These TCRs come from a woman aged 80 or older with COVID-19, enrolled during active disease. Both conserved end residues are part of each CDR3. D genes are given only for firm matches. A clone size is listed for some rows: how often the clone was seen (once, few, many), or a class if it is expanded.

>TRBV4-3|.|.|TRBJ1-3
TGCGCCAGCAGCCAAGACACGAGCTCTGGAAACACCATATATTTT
CASSQDTSSGNTIYF
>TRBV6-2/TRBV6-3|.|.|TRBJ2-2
TGTGCCAGCAGTTACTCGAGGCCAGGGGCGAGCACCGGGGAGCTGTTTTTT
CASSYSRPGASTGELFF
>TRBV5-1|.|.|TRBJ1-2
TGCGCCAGCAGCTTGAGTGCGGGCGTAAACTATGGCTACACCTTC
CASSLSAGVNYGYTF
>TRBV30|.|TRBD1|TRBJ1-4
TGTGCCTGCCGACAGGGGTGGGCTAATGAAAAACTGTTTTTT
CACRQGWANEKLFF
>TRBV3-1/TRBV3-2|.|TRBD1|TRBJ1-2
TGTGCCAGCAGCCAACGACAGGGGAACTATGGCTACACCTTC
CASSQRQGNYGYTF
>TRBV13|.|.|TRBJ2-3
TGTGCCAGCAGCTCTTACGTTCAGACAGAAAGGACAGTCCGTGACACAGATACGCAGTATTTT
CASSSYVQTERTVRDTDTQYF
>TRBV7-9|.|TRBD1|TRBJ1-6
TGTGCCAGCAGCCCCTCGACAGGGGGCCCGAATTCACCCCTCCACTTT
CASSPSTGGPNSPLHF
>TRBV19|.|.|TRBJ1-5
TGTGCCAGTAAGAGGGGGATCAGTCAGCCCCAGCATTTT
CASKRGISQPQHF
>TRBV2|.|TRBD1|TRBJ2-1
TGTGCCAGCACCCCGGAAGGGGGCGCGGGGCAGTTCTTC
CASTPEGGAGQFF
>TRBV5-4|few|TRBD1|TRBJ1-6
TGTGCCAGCAGCTTGGGGGGACAGGGGAATTCACCCCTCCACTTT
CASSLGGQGNSPLHF
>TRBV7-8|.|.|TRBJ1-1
TGTGCCAGCAGCTTAACCCGGGGAGGGGCGACTGAAGCTTTCTTT
CASSLTRGGATEAFF
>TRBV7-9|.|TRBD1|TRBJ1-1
TGTGCCAGCAGCGCCCGGGACAGGGTCACTGAAGCTTTCTTT
CASSARDRVTEAFF
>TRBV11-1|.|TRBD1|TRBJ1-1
TGTGCCAGCAGCTTGGGTAACAGGGGGACTGAAGCTTTCTTT
CASSLGNRGTEAFF
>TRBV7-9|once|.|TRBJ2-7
TGTGCCAGCAGCCCCCTCTGGGGCCCAACCTACGAGCAGTACTTC
CASSPLWGPTYEQYF
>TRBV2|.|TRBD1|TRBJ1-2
TGTGCCAGCAGTTCAGGGGGTAACTATGGCTACACCTTC
CASSSGGNYGYTF